This T cell receptor (beta chain) was captured by sequencing in a study of blood T cell repertoires in COVID-19. Study summary: Spain, Italy and the United States supplied samples that represented acute and convalescent COVID-19. T cells, B-cell-depleted T cells, or PBMCs supplied cDNA or gDNA.

Germline CDR1 and CDR2: LNHDA and SQIVND (reference sequence). J lost 7 bases, V lost 3 bases, and 12 bases had no gene match. The CDR3 spans 16 residues. Clones were sequenced by immunoSEQ multiplex PCR, and TCRdb holds only the in-frame ones, with some missing. The data hold approximately 450,000 clones, with approximately 92% observed a single time. Material: PBMCs or T cells enriched from blood (not recorded which). The sequence was collected from a man aged 30 to 39 who had recovered from COVID-19. The chain links TRBV19 to TRBJ1-5, with 7 nucleotides matching TRBD1. The CDR3 loop is CASSMEGQKLWQPQHF. CDR3 nucleotide sequence: TGTGCCAGTAGTATGGAGGGACAGAAGCTATGGCAGCCCCAGCATTTT.